A single sample is the source of the 27 T cell receptor beta chains below, sequenced in a study of T cell responses to AZD1222 COVID-19 vaccine. Produced via immunoSEQ multiplex PCR; TCRdb's table is partial and in-frame only. The table records more than 85,000 clones, 70% to 90% of them present only once. The sample was peripheral blood, taken on day 0 of AZD1222 vaccination. These receptors were collected from an adult in good health.

By share, this clone counts as medium-sized. The chain is built from TRBV4-3 and TRBJ2-7, with D possibly matching TRBD1 (6 bases). The CDR3 sequence is 15 residues long. Trimming removed 3 bases at V and 2 bases at J, with 14 bases between. In germline, CDR1 is LGHNA, CDR2 YSLEER. DNA for the CDR3: TGCGCCAGCAGCCAGAGTACAGGGCAAACCTACGAGCAGTACTTC. This codes for CASSQSTGQTYEQYF.

As concerns this clone: This CDR3 is also generated by other DNA sequences in the sample. The gene calls are TRBV4-2 and TRBJ1-5; unclear D gene. Germline V lookup: CDR1 LGHNA, CDR2 YNFKEQ. This CDR3 is 16 amino acids long. V lost 0 bases, J lost 3 bases, and 12 bases lay in between. CDR3 protein: CASSQERGRVNQPQHF. CDR3 DNA: TGTGCCAGCAGCCAAGAACGGGGAAGGGTCAATCAGCCCCAGCATTTT.

The genes are TRBV12-5 and TRBJ2-3; tentatively, D is TRBD1 (6 bases). V dropped 6 bases and J dropped 3 bases, with 10 bases sitting between them. The CDR3 loop spans 13 amino acids. Germline-derived CDR1 and CDR2 are LGHNT and FRNRAP. The CDR3 loop reads CASGSDSTDTQYF. CDR3 coding DNA: TGTGCTAGTGGATCGGACAGTACAGATACGCAGTATTTT.

The rearrangement joins TRBV5-1 to TRBJ2-1; 11 bases fit TRBD2. This CDR3 is built from 17 residues. Germline assignment: CDR1 SGHRS and CDR2 YFSETQ. The J segment lost 7 bases and the V segment lost 0 bases, leaving 9 bases of the junction unmatched. The chain's CDR3 is CASSLVSLAGGGNEQFF. The CDR3 region has the DNA TGCGCCAGCAGCTTGGTTAGCCTAGCGGGGGGTGGAAATGAGCAGTTCTTC.

The V call is TRBV19, the J call TRBJ2-7; 8 bases map to TRBD1. V trimming: 1 base; J trimming: 3 bases; junction bases outside the gene matches: 5. CDR3 length: 15 amino acids. From germline, CDR1 is LNHDA and CDR2 SQIVND (reference sequence). CDR3 nucleotide sequence: TGTGCCAGTAGTATAGGGACAGGGTCAATCTACGAGCAGTACTTC. Translation: CASSIGTGSIYEQYF.

The chain uses TRBV6-1 and TRBJ1-1; the D gene is possibly TRBD1 (5 bases). In germline, CDR1 is MNHNS, CDR2 SASEGT. The V end was cut by 1 base, the J end by 5 bases, with 11 bases between. The CDR3 length is 14 residues. The CDR3 DNA sequence: TGTGCCAGCAGTGAAGGGGCAGGGCGAACTGAAGCTTTCTTT. It translates to CASSEGAGRTEAFF.

J is TRBJ1-3 and V is TRBV2; D is unclear. V lost 8 bases, J lost 0 bases, and 8 bases lay in between. CDR1 and CDR2 from the germline V gene are SNHLY and FYNNEI. The CDR3 runs to 13 residues. The CDR3, as DNA: TGTGCCAGCCTGCGGGACTCTGGAAACACCATATATTTT. Translated: CASLRDSGNTIYF.

V gene TRBV28 combines with J gene TRBJ1-2; possibly TRBD1 for D (6 bases). V was trimmed by 5 bases and J by 6 bases, leaving 19 bases between them. The CDR3 covers 15 residues. Per germline, CDR1 MDHEN and CDR2 SYDVKM. CDR3 sequence reads: CASSPSTGGFHGYTF. As DNA, the CDR3 is TGTGCCAGCAGTCCCTCGACAGGAGGCTTTCATGGCTACACCTTC.

This rearrangement joins TRBV5-1 to TRBJ2-1; D remains ambiguous. The CDR3 has 15 amino acids. Germline-derived CDR1 and CDR2 are SGHRS and YFSETQ. V lost 2 bases, J lost 0 bases, and 9 bases lay in between. The CDR3 nucleotides read TGCGCCAGCAGCTTAACGGGCCCCTCCTACAATGAGCAGTTCTTC. Amino acids: CASSLTGPSYNEQFF.

This sequence joins TRBV3-1 (or the pseudogene TRBV3-2) and TRBJ2-7; D is unclear. Germline assignment: CDR1 LGHDT and CDR2 YNNKEL (reference sequence). V was shortened by 1 base and J by 2 bases, with 12 bases between the two germline ends. The length of the CDR3 is 15 residues. CDR3 in amino acids: CASSQGSGFAYEQYF. The CDR3 region has the DNA TGTGCCAGCAGCCAAGGTTCAGGTTTCGCCTACGAGCAGTACTTC.

This clone has only a few counts. This chain links TRBV2 with TRBJ2-7, with unresolved D. V was cut by 0 bases and J by 6 bases, with 6 bases left in between. There are 12 residues in the CDR3. Germline V gene data show CDR1 as SNHLY and CDR2 as FYNNEI. In DNA, the CDR3 is TGTGCCAGCAGTGAAGCCGTACTCGAGCAGTACTTC. Translated, it gives CASSEAVLEQYF.

The chain carries TRBV18 and TRBJ2-7; no definite D call. Germline CDR1 reads KGHSH; CDR2 reads LQKENI. This CDR3 has 13 residues. The V and J ends lost 1 base and 5 bases respectively, with 9 bases between them. CDR3 DNA: TGTGCCAGCTCACCACTCATTGGGGACGAGCAGTACTTC. Translated, it gives CASSPLIGDEQYF.

This clone was picked up one time. CDR3 sequence reads: CAISETGANQPQHF. As DNA, the CDR3 is TGTGCCATCAGTGAGACAGGGGCCAATCAGCCCCAGCATTTT. J is TRBJ1-5 and V is TRBV10-3, with 7 bases aligning to TRBD1. This CDR3 is built from 14 residues. Trimming took 2 bases from V and 3 from J; bases not matched to a gene: 1. CDR1 is ENHRY and CDR2 is SYGVKD in the germline V gene.

The chain is built from TRBV6-2 or TRBV6-3 and TRBJ2-1; 7 nucleotides line up with TRBD2. This CDR3 region has 15 residues. The germline V gene has CDR1 MNHEY and CDR2 SVGEGT. The junction had 9 bases not matched to a gene; V was cut back by 2 bases and J by 8 bases. CDR3 loop: CASSYRGRAGDEQFF. The CDR3 coding sequence is TGTGCCAGCAGTTACCGGGGGAGGGCCGGGGATGAGCAGTTCTTC.

The CDR3 protein is CASIGGQGPYEQYF. CDR3 sequence (DNA): TGTGCCAGCATCGGGGGACAGGGACCCTACGAGCAGTACTTC. The chain links TRBV6-6 to TRBJ2-7; 9 bases agree with TRBD1. Germline V CDR1 and CDR2: MNHNY, SVGAGI (reference sequence). With 7 bases clipped from V and 2 bases from J, the junction kept 6 bases outside the gene matches. CDR3 length: 14 residues.

With regard to this clone: At one of its ends the junction is not consistent with the germline gene, which may arise from a read error. The V and J genes are TRBV3-1 (or the pseudogene TRBV3-2) and TRBJ1-3; D possibly corresponds to TRBD1 (6 bases). Looked up from germline, CDR1 is LGHDT and CDR2 is YNNKEL (reference sequence). This CDR3 is built from 15 residues. The chain's CDR3 is CASSQGTASGNTIYF. The CDR3 DNA reads TGTGCCAGCAGCCAAGGGACAGCTTCTGGGAACACCATATATTTT.

The rearrangement joins TRBV6-5 to TRBJ1-4; D might be TRBD1 (6 bases). The CDR3 consists of 14 residues. V gave up 7 bases and J gave up 4 bases, with 13 bases separating them. The germline gives CDR1 MNHEY, CDR2 SVGAGI. For the CDR3, the DNA is TGTGCCAGCAAAAAACAGGGAAATAATGAAAAACTGTTTTTT. Amino acids: CASKKQGNNEKLFF.

V and J are TRBV6-5 and TRBJ1-5; D remains ambiguous. The germline V gene has CDR1 MNHEY and CDR2 SVGAGI. Trimming stripped 7 bases from V and 6 bases from J, with 16 bases between. The CDR3 runs 14 residues. In DNA, the CDR3 is TGTGCCAGCAACGAGGGCGGCGGGAGTCAGCCCCAGCATTTT. This sequence encodes CASNEGGGSQPQHF.

CDR3 sequence reads: CASSLVQGAGENQPQHF. CDR3 nucleotide sequence: TGTGCCAGCAGCTTAGTACAGGGGGCTGGTGAGAATCAGCCCCAGCATTTT. V usage is TRBV7-9 and J usage is TRBJ1-5; 9 bases line up with TRBD1. The germline gives CDR1 SEHNR, CDR2 FQNEAQ (reference sequence). The junction had 8 bases not matched to a gene; V was cut back by 1 base and J by 4 bases. This CDR3 has 17 residues.

As DNA, the CDR3 is TGCGCCAGCAGGATGTTAGCGGGAGAAAATGAGCAGTTCTTC. The encoded protein is CASRMLAGENEQFF. The chain joins TRBV5-1 to TRBJ2-1; TRBD2 matches 9 bases. Germline CDR1 SGHRS, CDR2 YFSETQ. Losses at the gene ends were 5 bases for V and 7 bases for J; bases not matched to a gene: 7. The CDR3 runs to 14 residues.

This clone was detected once. The chain joins TRBV6-5 to TRBJ1-2, with D unclear. This CDR3 contains 14 residues. Germline V gene data show CDR1 as MNHEY and CDR2 as SVGAGI. V was shortened by 6 bases and J by 2 bases, with 13 bases between the two germline ends. CDR3 coding DNA: TGTGCCAGCAGGAGGGTGCTAGGGAACTATGGCTACACCTTC. Amino acid sequence: CASRRVLGNYGYTF.

Sample share makes this clone medium-sized (0.01 to 0.1%). The DNA for the CDR3 is TGTGCCAGCAGTTTGGGAGTGAACACTGAAGCTTTCTTT. It specifies CASSLGVNTEAFF. The V and J genes are TRBV12-3 or TRBV12-4 and TRBJ1-1; no clear D gene. The CDR3 runs to 13 residues. V dropped 3 bases and J dropped 0 bases, with 5 bases sitting between them.

The chain couples TRBV3-1 (or the pseudogene TRBV3-2) to TRBJ2-7; D not certain. The CDR3 length is 14 residues. From germline, CDR1 is LGHDT and CDR2 YNNKEL (reference sequence). V was pared by 4 bases and J by 8 bases, with 18 bases between. CDR3 amino acids: CASSPYKAWAQQYF. DNA for the CDR3: TGTGCCAGCAGCCCGTACAAGGCATGGGCCCAGCAGTACTTC.

V gene TRBV28 combines with J gene TRBJ2-5; D is ambiguous. Germline CDR1 and CDR2: MDHEN and SYDVKM. The CDR3 spans 16 residues. V lost 3 bases and J lost 5, with 19 bases in between. CDR3 sequence reads: CASSFGFRQMVETQYF. CDR3 nucleotide sequence: TGTGCCAGCAGTTTCGGGTTTCGTCAGATGGTCGAGACCCAGTACTTC. The entire variable domain, with the rest obtained from reference TRBV28 and TRBJ2-5, is as follows: DVKVTQSSRYLVKRTGEKVFLECVQDMDHENMFWYRQDPGLGLRLIYFSYDVKMKEKGDIPEGYSVSREKKERFSLILESASTNQTSMYLCASSFGFRQMVETQYFGPGTRLLVL.

This clone turned up a few times. This rearrangement joins TRBV19 to TRBJ1-5, with D tentatively TRBD1 (6 bases). The V gene lost 10 bases and the J gene lost 0 bases, with 16 bases spanning the gap. This CDR3 has 15 residues. CDR1 is LNHDA, CDR2 SQIVND, per germline (reference sequence). CDR3 sequence: CATRRDRSSNQPQHF. The CDR3 region has the DNA TGTGCCACACGAAGAGACAGGTCTAGCAATCAGCCCCAGCATTTT.

The rearrangement links TRBV7-2 to TRBJ2-5; D might be TRBD2 (5 bases). Germline assignment: CDR1 SGHTA and CDR2 FQGNSA. The CDR3 length is 14 residues. Trimming cost V 3 bases and J 5 bases, with 13 bases left between them. The CDR3 sequence: CASSFGSVSETQYF. In DNA form, the CDR3 reads TGTGCCAGCAGCTTTGGTAGCGTTTCCGAGACCCAGTACTTC.

The chain uses TRBV7-8 and TRBJ1-5; D is unresolved. Trimming cost V 0 bases and J 6 bases, with 15 bases left between them. Germline values: CDR1 SGHVS, CDR2 FQNEAQ. This CDR3 has 16 amino acids. CDR3 bases: TGTGCCAGCAGCTTAGCGGTGGGTGTTAGGAGTCAGCCCCAGCATTTT. It specifies CASSLAVGVRSQPQHF. The variable domain in full, completed from reference TRBV7-8 and TRBJ1-5, reads GAGVSQSPRYKVAKRGQDVALRCDPISGHVSLFWYQQALGQGPEFLTYFQNEAQLDKSGLPSDRFFAERPEGSVSTLKIQRTQQEDSAVYLCASSLAVGVRSQPQHFGDGTRLSIL.